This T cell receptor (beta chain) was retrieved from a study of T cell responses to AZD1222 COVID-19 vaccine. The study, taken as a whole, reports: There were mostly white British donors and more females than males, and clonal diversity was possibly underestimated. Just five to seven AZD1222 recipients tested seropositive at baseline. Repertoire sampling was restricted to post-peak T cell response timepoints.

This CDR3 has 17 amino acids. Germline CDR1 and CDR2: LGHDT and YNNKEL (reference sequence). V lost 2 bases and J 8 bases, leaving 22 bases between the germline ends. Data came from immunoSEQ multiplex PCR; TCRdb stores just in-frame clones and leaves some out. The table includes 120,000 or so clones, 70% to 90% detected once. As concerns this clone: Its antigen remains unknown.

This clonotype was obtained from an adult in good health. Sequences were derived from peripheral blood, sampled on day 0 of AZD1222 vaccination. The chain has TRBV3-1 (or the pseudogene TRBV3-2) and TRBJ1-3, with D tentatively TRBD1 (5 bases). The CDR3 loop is CASSQLRTKQGPHTIYF. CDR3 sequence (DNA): TGTGCCAGCAGCCAACTCAGGACCAAGCAGGGTCCGCACACCATATATTTT.